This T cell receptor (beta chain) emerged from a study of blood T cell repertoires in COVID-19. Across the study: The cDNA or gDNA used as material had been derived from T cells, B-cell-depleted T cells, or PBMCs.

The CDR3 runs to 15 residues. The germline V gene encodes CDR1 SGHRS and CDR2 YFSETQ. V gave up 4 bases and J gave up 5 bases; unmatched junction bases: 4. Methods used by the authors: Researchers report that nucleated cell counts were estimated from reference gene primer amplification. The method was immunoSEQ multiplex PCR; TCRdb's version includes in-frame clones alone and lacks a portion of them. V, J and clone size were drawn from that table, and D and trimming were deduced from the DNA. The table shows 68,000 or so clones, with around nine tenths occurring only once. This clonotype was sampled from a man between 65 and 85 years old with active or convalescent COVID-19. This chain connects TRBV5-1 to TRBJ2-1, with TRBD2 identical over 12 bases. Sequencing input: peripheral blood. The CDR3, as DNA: TGCGCCAGCAGCCACAGGACTAGCGGGAACAATGAGCAGTTCTTC. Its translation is CASSHRTSGNNEQFF. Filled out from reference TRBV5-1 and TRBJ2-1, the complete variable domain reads KAGVTQTPRYLIKTRGQQVTLSCSPISGHRSVSWYQQTPGQGLQFLFEYFSETQRNKGNFPGRFSGRQFSNSRSEMNVSTLELGDSALYLCASSHRTSGNNEQFFGPGTRLTVL.